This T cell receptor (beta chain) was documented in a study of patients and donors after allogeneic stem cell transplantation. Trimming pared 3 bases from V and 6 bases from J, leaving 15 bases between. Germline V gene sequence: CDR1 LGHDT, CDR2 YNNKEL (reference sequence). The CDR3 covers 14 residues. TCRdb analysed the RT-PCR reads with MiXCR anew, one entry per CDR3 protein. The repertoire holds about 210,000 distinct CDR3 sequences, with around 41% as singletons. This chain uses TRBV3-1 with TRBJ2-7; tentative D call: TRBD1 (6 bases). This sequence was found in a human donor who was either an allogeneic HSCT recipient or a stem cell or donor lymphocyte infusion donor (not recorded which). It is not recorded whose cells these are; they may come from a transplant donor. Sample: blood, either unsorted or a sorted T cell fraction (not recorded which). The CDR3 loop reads CASSQISGEGEQYF. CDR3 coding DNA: TGTGCCAGCAGCCAGATCTCAGGGGAAGGCGAGCAGTACTTC.